One and the same sample provided the 15 T cell receptor beta chains below, sequenced in a study of type 1 regulatory T cells. These TCRs are of unknown antigen specificity. TCRdb independently ran MiXCR on the reads; one entry per CDR3 protein. The data contain about 60,000 distinct CDR3 sequences, approximately 60% of them singletons. The specimen was cultured non-Tr1 T cells, either the whole culture or a sorted T cell fraction (not recorded which). The source is a human donor in good health.

The gene calls are TRBV4-1 and TRBJ2-1; D uncertain. From germline, CDR1 is MGHRA and CDR2 YSYEKL. This CDR3 is 13 amino acids long. Trimming left V 4 bases short and J 0 bases short, with 4 bases between. The CDR3 coding sequence is TGCGCCAGCAGCCCCAGCTCCTACAATGAGCAGTTCTTC. Translation: CASSPSSYNEQFF.

This clonotype was picked up a small number of times. The rearrangement links TRBV20-1 to TRBJ2-1, with 11 nucleotides matching TRBD2. The CDR3 sequence is 16 residues long. Germline V gene data show CDR1 as DFQATT and CDR2 as SNEGSKA (reference sequence). J lost 7 bases, V lost 0 bases, and 8 bases had no gene match. CDR3 sequence reads: CSARDPWLAGGNEQFF. DNA for the CDR3: TGCAGTGCTAGAGATCCATGGCTAGCGGGAGGAAATGAGCAGTTCTTC.

In its sample, this clonotype was seen once. An end of the junction differs from the germline gene, which may be a read error. CDR3 bases: TGTGCCAGCAGCGTAGGGGTGCCGGGACTAGCGGGTTACACCCGGGAGCTGTTTTTT. Translated: CASSVGVPGLAGYTRELFF. The chain recombines TRBV9 with TRBJ2-2; 12 bases align to TRBD2. Per germline, CDR1 SGDLS and CDR2 YYNGEE. This CDR3 has 19 residues.

The J gene is TRBJ1-2, the V gene TRBV5-4; D is possibly TRBD1 (5 bases). The CDR3 consists of 14 residues. Per the germline V gene, CDR1 is SGHNT and CDR2 is YYREEE (reference sequence). V was cut by 4 bases and J by 2 bases, with 12 bases left in between. CDR3 nucleotide sequence: TGTGCCAGCAGCCCCGGGACGGCAAACTATGGCTACACCTTC. It yields the protein CASSPGTANYGYTF.

The J gene is TRBJ2-7, the V gene TRBV4-3; TRBD1 aligns across 8 bases. Unmatched junction bases numbered 9, after V lost 2 bases and J lost 3 bases. Germline V gene data show CDR1 as LGHNA and CDR2 as YSLEER. There are 16 residues in the CDR3. The CDR3 bases are TGCGCCAGCAGCCAATGGTTTACAGGGGGAGGCTACGAGCAGTACTTC. It encodes CASSQWFTGGGYEQYF.

The V and J genes are TRBV9 and TRBJ2-7; D is possibly TRBD2 (6 bases). The ends were cut back, 1 base at V and 4 bases at J, with 15 bases in the middle. The germline gives CDR1 SGDLS, CDR2 YYNGEE. The CDR3 is 15 amino acids. CDR3 in DNA: TGTGCCAGCAGCGTAAATCCGGGAGAGGGGTACGAGCAGTACTTC. This gives the protein CASSVNPGEGYEQYF.

This clonotype was found once. This chain joins TRBV10-3 and TRBJ1-5; perhaps TRBD1 as D (6 bases). V dropped 6 bases and J dropped 0 bases, with 12 bases sitting between them. Germline V gene sequence: CDR1 ENHRY, CDR2 SYGVKD. The CDR3 extends over 15 amino acids. The CDR3 loop reads CAIRRGGDSNQPQHF. In DNA, the CDR3 is TGTGCCATCAGGAGGGGGGGGGATAGCAATCAGCCCCAGCATTTT.

The chain has TRBV6-2 or TRBV6-3 and TRBJ2-2; 9 nucleotides agree with TRBD1. Looked up from germline, CDR1 is MNHEY and CDR2 is SVGEGT. J lost 2 bases, V lost 5 bases, and 6 bases had no gene match. The length of the CDR3 is 16 residues. The CDR3 DNA is TGTGCCAGCAGTATGAGACAGGGGGGAAACACCGGGGAGCTGTTTTTT. Its protein product is CASSMRQGGNTGELFF.

This clonotype was picked up a small number of times. The chain uses TRBV2 and TRBJ2-3; 10 bases fit TRBD2. Per germline, CDR1 SNHLY and CDR2 FYNNEI. The length of the CDR3 is 14 residues. V trimming: 6 bases; J trimming: 4 bases; junction bases outside the gene matches: 4. The CDR3 DNA reads as TGTGCCAGCAGCCAAACTAGCGGGGCAGATACGCAGTATTTT. This codes for CASSQTSGADTQYF.

The chain is built from TRBV7-2 and TRBJ2-3; weak D call: TRBD2 (7 bases). Germline values: CDR1 SGHTA, CDR2 FQGNSA. There are 14 residues in the CDR3. V lost 5 bases to trimming and J lost 10 bases, with 19 bases between them. Here the CDR3 reads CASSMGGGVQAQYF. For the CDR3, the DNA is TGTGCCAGCAGCATGGGGGGGGGCGTTCAGGCGCAGTATTTT.

The genes are TRBV7-9 and TRBJ2-3; D not certain. The ends were cut back, 1 base at V and 5 bases at J, with 7 bases in the middle. In germline, CDR1 is SEHNR, CDR2 FQNEAQ (reference sequence). This CDR3 is built from 13 residues. The CDR3 bases are TGTGCCAGCAGCTTAGACCGAGGAGATACGCAGTATTTT. Its protein product is CASSLDRGDTQYF.

V is TRBV5-1 and J is TRBJ2-1; 9 bases line up with TRBD2. J was trimmed by 0 bases and V by 0 bases; bases with no gene match: 1. The CDR3 length is 16 residues. CDR1 and CDR2 (germline): SGHRS, YFSETQ. Here the CDR3 reads CASSLGSGSSYNEQFF. CDR3 DNA: TGCGCCAGCAGCTTGGGTAGCGGGAGCTCCTACAATGAGCAGTTCTTC.

This clonotype was seen just once. Without the conserved terminal phenylalanine or tryptophan, this CDR3 likely stems from a read error. The chain joins TRBV27 to TRBJ1-4; a weak D match, TRBD1 (5 bases). V was pared by 5 bases and J by 7 bases, with 17 bases between. The CDR3 has 15 amino acids. Germline V lookup: CDR1 MNHEY, CDR2 SMNVEV (reference sequence). The CDR3 coding sequence is TGTGCCAGCAGTCCCAGGGAGGGGATCACTGAAAAACTGTTTTTG. This translates into CASSPREGITEKLFL.

To note about this clonotype: The germline gene is not matched at one end of the junction; a read error may be the cause. The V gene is TRBV3-1, the J gene TRBJ1-1, with D perhaps TRBD1 (5 bases). CDR1 is LGHDT and CDR2 is YNNKEL in the germline V gene (reference sequence). CDR3 length equals 14 residues. This CDR3 reads CACSQRDVNTEAFF. The CDR3 region has the DNA TGTGCCTGCAGCCAACGGGACGTGAACACTGAAGCTTTCTTT. The full variable domain, completed using reference TRBV3-1 and TRBJ1-1, is DTAVSQTPKYLVTQMGNDKSIKCEQNLGHDTMYWYKQDSKKFLKIMFSYNNKELIINETVPNRFSPKSPDKAHLNLHINSLELGDSAVYFCACSQRDVNTEAFFGQGTRLTVV.

The rearrangement joins TRBV18 to TRBJ2-1, with D unresolved. In germline, CDR1 is KGHSH, CDR2 LQKENI. V was cut by 1 base and J by 4 bases, with 17 bases left in between. The CDR3 covers 17 residues. The CDR3 loop reads CASSPQLSLSPYNEQFF. CDR3 nucleotides: TGTGCCAGCTCACCACAGTTGTCCCTTTCCCCATACAATGAGCAGTTCTTC.